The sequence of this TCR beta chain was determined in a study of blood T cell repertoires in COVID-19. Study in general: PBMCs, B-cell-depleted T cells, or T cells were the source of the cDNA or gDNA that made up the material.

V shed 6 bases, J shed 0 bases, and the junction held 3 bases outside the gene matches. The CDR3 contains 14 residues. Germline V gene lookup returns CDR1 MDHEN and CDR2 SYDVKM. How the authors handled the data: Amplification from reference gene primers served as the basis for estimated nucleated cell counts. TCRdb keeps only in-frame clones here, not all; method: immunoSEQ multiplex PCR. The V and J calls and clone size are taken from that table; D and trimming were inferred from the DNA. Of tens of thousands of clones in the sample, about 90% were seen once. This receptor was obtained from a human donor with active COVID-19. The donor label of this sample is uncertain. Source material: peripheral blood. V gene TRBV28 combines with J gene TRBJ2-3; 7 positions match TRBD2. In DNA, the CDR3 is TGTGCCAGCAGGGAGGGAGGGAGCACAGATACGCAGTATTTT. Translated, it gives CASREGGSTDTQYF.